This entry features one T cell receptor (beta chain) sequence. With 4 bases removed from V and 3 bases from J, the gap between germline ends came to 12 bases. The CDR3 is made up of 14 amino acids. From germline, CDR1 is LNHDA and CDR2 SQIVND (reference sequence). Each CDR3 protein gets one entry after TCRdb re-called the RT-PCR reads with MiXCR. Seen here are fewer than 800,000 distinct CDR3 sequences, approximately 14% observed once, and the top ten hold roughly 4%. The TCR sequence derives from a female donor in good health, serving as a healthy control. The chain has TRBV19 and TRBJ2-5; D possibly corresponds to TRBD2 (6 bases). Specimen: memory CD4+ T cells from blood. The CDR3 sequence: CASSRTGTEETQYF. The CDR3 DNA follows: TGTGCCAGTAGTAGAACCGGGACTGAAGAGACCCAGTACTTC.